Following are 22 T cell receptor beta chains from one sample sequenced in a study of blood T cell repertoires in COVID-19. TCRdb's copy holds only in-frame clones and misses some; the assay was immunoSEQ multiplex PCR. Here the sample spans 250,000 to 300,000 clones, about 86% being singletons. The sequencing sample was made of peripheral blood. These receptors came from a woman in her twenties or thirties with COVID-19, enrolled during active disease.

The chain combines TRBV12-3 or TRBV12-4 with TRBJ1-4, with D unresolved. Trimming left V 3 bases short and J 5 bases short, with 7 bases between. The CDR3 spans 13 residues. This CDR3 is CASSLVENEKLFF. CDR3 in DNA: TGTGCCAGCAGTTTGGTGGAGAATGAAAAACTGTTTTTT.

The chain has TRBV7-9 and TRBJ2-3; D is unclear. The CDR3 has 14 amino acids. Germline assignment: CDR1 SEHNR and CDR2 FQNEAQ (reference sequence). Between the trimmed V and J ends, which lost 1 base and 1 base, there was a span of 6 bases. The CDR3 protein is CASSLGTGTDTQYF. The CDR3 nucleotides read TGTGCCAGCAGCTTAGGAACAGGCACAGATACGCAGTATTTT.

V and J are TRBV6-5 and TRBJ2-7; weak D call: TRBD1 (6 bases). The CDR3 is 13 residues long. The V and J ends lost 5 bases and 0 bases respectively, with 8 bases between them. Germline values: CDR1 MNHEY, CDR2 SVGAGI. DNA for the CDR3: TGTGCCAGCAGTCAGGGGAGCTCCTACGAGCAGTACTTC. Its protein is CASSQGSSYEQYF.

This clone has just one count. The CDR3 coding sequence is TGTGCCAGCTCCAACCCCCGTGGTAGAGAGACCCAGTACTTC. This encodes CASSNPRGRETQYF. The V gene is TRBV18, the J gene TRBJ2-5, with D uncertain. Germline CDR1 and CDR2: KGHSH and LQKENI. Between the trimmed V and J ends, which lost 6 bases and 4 bases, there was a span of 15 bases. This CDR3 is 14 amino acids long.

The rearrangement uses TRBV7-9 and TRBJ1-1, with a possible D match to TRBD1 (6 bases). Trimming cost V 2 bases and J 0 bases, with 10 bases left between them. Per the germline V gene, CDR1 is SEHNR and CDR2 is FQNEAQ (reference sequence). The CDR3 extends over 15 amino acids. The chain's CDR3 is CASSLNAGVNTEAFF. CDR3 sequence (DNA): TGTGCCAGCAGCTTAAATGCAGGGGTGAACACTGAAGCTTTCTTT.

This chain links TRBV3-1 (or the pseudogene TRBV3-2) with TRBJ2-7, with 9 bases aligning to TRBD2. J gave up 3 bases and V 4 bases, and 1 base lay outside the gene matches. CDR3 length equals 13 residues. The germline CDR1 and CDR2 sequences are LGHDT and YNNKEL (reference sequence). The CDR3 DNA follows: TGTGCCAGCAGCCCTAGCGGGGTCTACGAGCAGTACTTC. Residues: CASSPSGVYEQYF.

The chain uses TRBV11-3 and TRBJ2-3; 7 bases are shared with TRBD1. V lost 1 base to trimming and J lost 3 bases; unmatched junction nucleotides: 4. This CDR3 has 15 amino acids. Germline V lookup: CDR1 SGHNT, CDR2 YENEEA. This CDR3 is CASSLGDRETDTQYF. The CDR3 DNA sequence: TGTGCCAGCAGCTTAGGCGACAGGGAGACAGATACGCAGTATTTT.

Here the CDR3 reads CASSQVETRAGELFF. In nucleotides, the CDR3 is TGTGCCAGCAGCCAAGTAGAGACTAGAGCCGGGGAGCTGTTTTTT. The chain links TRBV4-2 to TRBJ2-2; tentative D call: TRBD2 (6 bases). Germline V gives CDR1 LGHNA, CDR2 YNFKEQ. This CDR3 is 15 amino acids long. The V end was cut by 1 base, the J end by 6 bases, with 12 bases between.

This clone came up once. The J gene is TRBJ2-1, the V gene TRBV9; TRBD2 matches 7 bases. This CDR3 has 12 amino acids. Germline V gene lookup returns CDR1 SGDLS and CDR2 YYNGEE. V lost 3 bases and J lost 14; bases outside the gene matches: 8. Here the CDR3 DNA reads TGTGCCAGCAGCGGCGCCGGGACTACAGAGTTCTTC. Amino acid sequence: CASSGAGTTEFF.

The gene calls are TRBV28 and TRBJ1-2, with a possible D match to TRBD1 (5 bases). Trimming took 3 bases from V and 5 from J, leaving 10 bases between them. Germline assignment: CDR1 MDHEN and CDR2 SYDVKM. CDR3 size: 13 residues. The CDR3: CASSLEGPYGYTF. The CDR3 DNA sequence: TGTGCCAGCAGTTTGGAGGGACCGTATGGCTACACCTTC.

The V and J genes are TRBV6-5 and TRBJ1-2, with D perhaps TRBD1 (6 bases). CDR1 MNHEY and CDR2 SVGAGI come from the germline V gene. Trimming cost V 2 bases and J 3 bases, with 13 bases left between them. The CDR3 runs to 15 residues. CDR3 DNA: TGTGCCAGCAGTTACCCTGCACAGGGCGACTATGGCTACACCTTC. It codes for CASSYPAQGDYGYTF.

J is TRBJ2-7 and V is TRBV19; the D gene is possibly TRBD1 (6 bases). Looked up from germline, CDR1 is LNHDA and CDR2 is SQIVND (reference sequence). Trimming cost V 4 bases and J 8 bases, with 12 bases left between them. The CDR3 extends over 12 amino acids. The CDR3 loop reads CASSTWDTQQYF. DNA of the CDR3: TGTGCCAGTAGTACCTGGGACACCCAGCAGTACTTC.

The J gene is TRBJ1-2, the V gene TRBV3-1 (or the pseudogene TRBV3-2); no clear D. V shed 0 bases and J shed 4 bases, with 12 bases lying between them. The CDR3 extends over 15 amino acids. The germline V gene has CDR1 LGHDT and CDR2 YNNKEL (reference sequence). The chain's CDR3 is CASSQDRGGFYGYTF. CDR3 nucleotide sequence: TGTGCCAGCAGCCAAGATCGGGGAGGGTTCTATGGCTACACCTTC.

The chain combines TRBV28 with TRBJ2-7; D perhaps matches TRBD2 (6 bases). The ends were cut back, 4 bases at V and 6 bases at J, with 16 bases in the middle. The CDR3 runs 14 residues. Looked up from germline, CDR1 is MDHEN and CDR2 is SYDVKM. CDR3 in DNA: TGTGCCAGCAGTTCTGACGGGACTCAGCGCGAGCAGTACTTC. Its protein product is CASSSDGTQREQYF.

The rearrangement uses TRBV6-5 and TRBJ1-6; D perhaps matches TRBD1 (6 bases). The ends were cut back, 7 bases at V and 6 bases at J, with 10 bases in the middle. Germline V gene lookup returns CDR1 MNHEY and CDR2 SVGAGI. The CDR3 consists of 13 residues. CDR3 residues: CASKRGFNSPLHF. The DNA for the CDR3 is TGTGCCAGCAAGAGGGGGTTTAATTCACCCCTCCACTTT.

Only a few counts were recorded for this clone. The chain carries TRBV6-5 and TRBJ1-5, with D uncertain. The CDR3 loop spans 15 amino acids. V lost 5 bases, J lost 6 bases, and 17 bases lay in between. CDR1 and CDR2 (germline): MNHEY, SVGAGI. In DNA, the CDR3 is TGTGCCAGCAGTCCAGTATGGAGGGCGGGTCAGCCCCAGCATTTT. It encodes CASSPVWRAGQPQHF.

The genes are TRBV5-6 and TRBJ1-5; D might be TRBD1 (6 bases). CDR3 length: 15 amino acids. Per germline, CDR1 SGHDT and CDR2 YYEEEE. Trimming left V 0 bases short and J 0 bases short, with 7 bases between. The CDR3 DNA is TGTGCCAGCAGCTTGGGCAGGGGTAGCAATCAGCCCCAGCATTTT. This sequence encodes CASSLGRGSNQPQHF.

The rearrangement uses TRBV7-2 and TRBJ1-2; the D is unclear. Germline-derived CDR1 and CDR2 are SGHTA and FQGNSA. V lost 7 bases, J lost 8 bases, and 14 bases lay in between. This CDR3 is built from 12 residues. The CDR3 DNA sequence: TGTGCCAGCACCCCGAGTAGCGAGGGCTACACCTTC. It yields the protein CASTPSSEGYTF.

The chain carries TRBV2 and TRBJ1-1; tentatively, D is TRBD1 (6 bases). Germline CDR1 is SNHLY and CDR2 is FYNNEI. The CDR3 has 12 amino acids. V lost 7 bases and J 1 base, leaving 7 bases between the germline ends. The DNA for the CDR3 is TGTGCCAGCACAGGGGCGAACACTGAAGCTTTCTTT. This translates into CASTGANTEAFF.

The gene calls are TRBV4-1 and TRBJ2-3, with TRBD1 matching 8 bases. Germline CDR1 reads MGHRA; CDR2 reads YSYEKL. The junction had 12 bases not matched to a gene; V was cut back by 4 bases and J by 6 bases. The length of the CDR3 is 16 residues. The CDR3 nucleotides are TGCGCCAGCAGCCGCCCGGACAGGGCCCCGGGGGATACGCAGTATTTT. This gives the protein CASSRPDRAPGDTQYF.

This clone was recorded a few times. J is TRBJ1-1 and V is TRBV3-1 (or the pseudogene TRBV3-2); D ambiguous. This CDR3 comprises 14 residues. Germline V lookup: CDR1 LGHDT, CDR2 YNNKEL (reference sequence). The V and J ends lost 1 base and 4 bases respectively, with 10 bases between them. CDR3 DNA: TGTGCCAGCAGCCAAGTCTCATCGAGCACTGAAGCTTTCTTT. It encodes CASSQVSSSTEAFF.

V gene TRBV4-1 combines with J gene TRBJ2-5; no definite D call. The germline V gene has CDR1 MGHRA and CDR2 YSYEKL. There are 13 residues in the CDR3. With 4 bases removed from V and 1 base from J, the gap between germline ends came to 7 bases. CDR3 sequence reads: CASSLHFQETQYF. The CDR3 region has the DNA TGCGCCAGCAGCCTTCACTTCCAAGAGACCCAGTACTTC.